Listed below are T cell receptor beta chains from one sample, sequenced in a study of identical twins. TCRdb analysed the 5' RACE reads with MiXCR anew, one entry per CDR3 protein. The sample lists about 520,000 distinct CDR3 sequences; about 20% were seen once. This sample was also put to use in a study of T cells expressing NK-cell markers.

The sequencing input was CD4+ T cells sorted from blood. The receptors stem from a woman aged 18-29 years in good health. Each CDR3 is given with its conserved first and last residue.

v_call: TRBV3-1; j_call: TRBJ2-7; cdr3_length: 18; cdr3_aa: CASSQELAGGISSYEQYF
v_call: TRBV24-1; j_call: TRBJ2-7; cdr3_length: 13; cdr3_aa: CATSSATPDEQYF
v_call: TRBV14; j_call: TRBJ2-3; cdr3_length: 16; cdr3_aa: CASSQLTGEHTDTQYF
v_call: TRBV3-1; j_call: TRBJ1-5; cdr3_length: 15; cdr3_aa: CASSTGTGGDQPQHF
v_call: TRBV12-3/TRBV12-4; j_call: TRBJ1-1; cdr3_length: 15; cdr3_aa: CASIRRGFGNTEAFF
v_call: TRBV6-1; j_call: TRBJ1-1; cdr3_length: 11; cdr3_aa: CASTRGDEAFF
v_call: TRBV7-9; j_call: TRBJ2-7; cdr3_length: 15; cdr3_aa: CASSLAVTGGYEQYF
v_call: TRBV30; j_call: TRBJ2-7; cdr3_length: 12; cdr3_aa: CAGEGPVAEQYF
v_call: TRBV3-1; j_call: TRBJ1-1; cdr3_length: 15; cdr3_aa: CASSPTGGRNTEAFF
v_call: TRBV15; j_call: TRBJ2-7; cdr3_length: 17; cdr3_aa: CATSRSRSTGSQYEQYF
v_call: TRBV6-7; j_call: TRBJ2-3; cdr3_length: 17; cdr3_aa: CASSYSSRRGAADTQYF
v_call: TRBV2; j_call: TRBJ2-7; cdr3_length: 10; cdr3_aa: CASSEYEQYF
v_call: TRBV6-2/TRBV6-3; j_call: TRBJ2-7; cdr3_length: 14; cdr3_aa: CASLNAGTSYEQYF
v_call: TRBV9; j_call: TRBJ1-1; cdr3_length: 15; cdr3_aa: CASSVGVGSVTEAFF
v_call: TRBV7-2; j_call: TRBJ1-1; cdr3_length: 12; cdr3_aa: CASSTHGGEAFF
v_call: TRBV28; j_call: TRBJ1-2; cdr3_length: 13; cdr3_aa: CASSYRSNYGYTF
v_call: TRBV12-3/TRBV12-4; j_call: TRBJ1-2; cdr3_length: 13; cdr3_aa: CASTFNPTGGYTF
v_call: TRBV29-1; j_call: TRBJ2-3; cdr3_length: 15; cdr3_aa: CGVEGLSPGSDTQYF
v_call: TRBV3-1; j_call: TRBJ1-2; cdr3_length: 14; cdr3_aa: CASSQEIINYGYTF
v_call: TRBV20-1; j_call: TRBJ2-2; cdr3_length: 18; cdr3_aa: CSAPQRGRQGEVTGELFF
v_call: TRBV6-5; j_call: TRBJ1-1; cdr3_length: 14; cdr3_aa: CASSYYRGRTEAFF
v_call: TRBV5-1; j_call: TRBJ2-3; cdr3_length: 11; cdr3_aa: CASGARDTQYF
v_call: TRBV6-2/TRBV6-3; j_call: TRBJ2-7; cdr3_length: 13; cdr3_aa: CASHVAHQYEQYF
v_call: TRBV6-1; j_call: TRBJ1-4; cdr3_length: 14; cdr3_aa: CASSGTIAPEKLFF
v_call: TRBV6-1; j_call: TRBJ2-7; cdr3_length: 14; cdr3_aa: CATKGRTDGSEQYF
v_call: TRBV6-4; j_call: TRBJ2-3; cdr3_length: 16; cdr3_aa: CASSDSASGGTDTQYF
v_call: TRBV6-1; j_call: TRBJ2-1; cdr3_length: 15; cdr3_aa: CASNPTGTGFNEQFF
v_call: TRBV10-3; j_call: TRBJ1-1; cdr3_length: 14; cdr3_aa: CAISKGQGETEAFF
v_call: TRBV7-9; j_call: TRBJ2-1; cdr3_length: 14; cdr3_aa: CASRQSRDSPLEFF
v_call: TRBV12-3/TRBV12-4; j_call: TRBJ1-4; cdr3_length: 14; cdr3_aa: CASSPGLFNEKLFF
v_call: TRBV12-3/TRBV12-4; j_call: TRBJ2-7; cdr3_length: 18; cdr3_aa: CASSRTSGVTSNSYEQYF
v_call: TRBV6-2/TRBV6-3; j_call: TRBJ2-7; cdr3_length: 16; cdr3_aa: CASSYQRGQTSYEQYF
v_call: TRBV11-1; j_call: TRBJ2-5; cdr3_length: 19; cdr3_aa: CASSLVQNLAVIREETQYF
v_call: TRBV2; j_call: TRBJ1-5; cdr3_length: 14; cdr3_aa: CASKELYSNQPQHF
v_call: TRBV20-1; j_call: TRBJ2-3; cdr3_length: 13; cdr3_aa: CSARRSGSDTQYF
v_call: TRBV5-1; j_call: TRBJ2-5; cdr3_length: 14; cdr3_aa: CASSLGQARETQYF
v_call: TRBV5-1; j_call: TRBJ1-1; cdr3_length: 14; cdr3_aa: CASSRHAGNTEAFF
v_call: TRBV12-3/TRBV12-4; j_call: TRBJ2-7; cdr3_length: 14; cdr3_aa: CASSSRDRGEEQYF
v_call: TRBV10-3; j_call: TRBJ2-1; cdr3_length: 16; cdr3_aa: CASTPGSRRSYNEQFF
v_call: TRBV5-1; j_call: TRBJ1-1; cdr3_length: 14; cdr3_aa: CASSSPDGNTEAFF
v_call: TRBV20-1; j_call: TRBJ2-5; cdr3_length: 11; cdr3_aa: CSASTSVTQYF
v_call: TRBV24-1; j_call: TRBJ2-2; cdr3_length: 14; cdr3_aa: CATSDASLTGELFF
v_call: TRBV7-2; j_call: TRBJ2-5; cdr3_length: 14; cdr3_aa: CASMPMAAGETQYF
v_call: TRBV18; j_call: TRBJ2-1; cdr3_length: 16; cdr3_aa: CASSRWDSSSYNEQFF
v_call: TRBV12-3/TRBV12-4; j_call: TRBJ2-2; cdr3_length: 16; cdr3_aa: CASSGSGTTNTGELFF
v_call: TRBV20-1; j_call: TRBJ2-5; cdr3_length: 12; cdr3_aa: CSARGPAETQYF
v_call: TRBV9; j_call: TRBJ2-3; cdr3_length: 16; cdr3_aa: CASSGLGAAGTDTQYF
v_call: TRBV6-1; j_call: TRBJ2-7; cdr3_length: 15; cdr3_aa: CASSEGWGPGNEQYF
v_call: TRBV12-3/TRBV12-4; j_call: TRBJ1-5; cdr3_length: 16; cdr3_aa: CASSLSYSTRNQPQHF
v_call: TRBV20-1; j_call: TRBJ2-1; cdr3_length: 14; cdr3_aa: CSARSTDNDNEQFF
v_call: TRBV5-8; j_call: TRBJ1-1; cdr3_length: 13; cdr3_aa: CASSYLQETEAFF